What follows is one TCR beta chain and its context. This record belongs to a study of blood T cell repertoires in COVID-19. How the authors handled the data: By means of reference gene primer amplification, nucleated cell counts were estimated. Measured with immunoSEQ multiplex PCR; TCRdb has only the in-frame clones, and not every one. That table is the source of V, J and clone size, and D and trimming were worked out from the DNA. Here the sample spans some 160,000 clones, more than 65% being singletons. Germline V gene lookup returns CDR1 DFQATT and CDR2 SNEGSKA (reference sequence). This CDR3 has 12 amino acids. V shed 3 bases and J shed 2 bases, with 7 bases lying between them.

The sample comprised peripheral blood. The receptor's source is a man in his sixties with acute or convalescent COVID-19. The V and J genes are TRBV20-1 and TRBJ1-2, with D uncertain. The CDR3 coding sequence is TGCAGTGCTAGTGGTCAGAACTATGGCTACACCTTC. This codes for CSASGQNYGYTF.